This entry features one TCR beta chain sequence. No antigen is known for it. No much larger clonotype is one base removed from it; base qualities were not supplied. The protocol used for the library was the immunoSEQ multiplex PCR assay. Here the immuneACCESS table is served through TCRdb, limited to in-frame sequences with V and J called. Missing clones are a known gap in these copies; in checked studies unresolved V genes cover under half, and the rest lacks a known reason. The sample data list some 76,000 clones, and 95% to 98% of these were observed just once. The top ten clonotypes cover roughly 0.2% of the sample. The germline V gene (reference sequence) supplies CDR1 MNHEY and CDR2 SMNVEV. The CDR3 sequence holds 15 residues, the cysteine and phenylalanine included. Left in the record is the CDR3 DNA by itself, 45 bases read in frame from the first base. V is pruned by 5 bases and J by 4 bases, leaving 9 bases of the junction without a gene match.

This specimen comes from a study of technical replicates of blood from a handful of donors (dated by TCRdb to about 2017). Recombination linked TRBV27 to TRBJ1-1; 8 junctional bases match TRBD1. The source of this sequence is a human donor in good health. Source material: T cells isolated from PBMCs. The nucleotide sequence reads TGTGCCAGCAGTAAAGCACAGGGGGGGAGCACTGAAGCTTTCTTT. Translated, it gives CASSKAQGGSTEAFF.